A selection of T cell receptor beta chains follows, all from one sample in a study of metastatic and nonmetastatic thyroid tumors. TCRdb re-called the PCR reads through MiXCR. The data contain about 24,000 clones, about 21% of them seen just once; the ten biggest clones take up roughly 13%. The sequenced sample consisted of blood. The receptors stem from a male donor with papillary thyroid cancer or a benign thyroid nodule (not recorded which). Some clones in this sample may be carry-over from other donors' samples. Each CDR3 is given with its conserved first and last residue. A D gene is named only where the DNA matches it firmly. Part of the rows lack a size; the others show once, few, many or a class for expanded clones.

CDR3: CASSQGQVNEQFF
DNA: TGCGCCAGCAGCCAGGGACAGGTCAATGAGCAGTTCTTC
J: TRBJ2-1
V: TRBV4-1
D: TRBD1
size: many

CDR3: CASSLRADTQYF
DNA: TGTGCCAGCAGTCTTAGGGCAGATACGCAGTATTTT
J: TRBJ2-3
V: TRBV7-6
D: .
size: many

CDR3: CASSDRDSDYEQYF
DNA: TGTGCCAGCAGCGATCGGGACAGCGACTACGAGCAGTACTTC
J: TRBJ2-7
V: TRBV7-9
D: TRBD1
size: once

CDR3: CATSGGSVNTGELFF
DNA: TGTGCCACCAGTGGTGGTTCAGTGAACACCGGGGAGCTGTTTTTT
J: TRBJ2-2
V: TRBV24-1
D: .
size: many

CDR3: CASSRGTSGTHNEQFF
DNA: TGTGCCAGCAGTCGGGGGACTAGCGGTACCCATAATGAGCAGTTCTTC
J: TRBJ2-1
V: TRBV12-3/TRBV12-4
D: TRBD2
size: .

CDR3: CASSPRGSTDTQYF
DNA: TGTGCCAGCAGCCCTAGAGGGAGCACAGATACGCAGTATTTT
J: TRBJ2-3
V: TRBV7-9
D: .
size: many

CDR3: CASSLGPQIQETQYF
DNA: TGTGCCAGCAGCTTAGGGCCACAGATCCAAGAGACCCAGTACTTC
J: TRBJ2-5
V: TRBV11-2
D: .
size: many

CDR3: CASATEAYNEQFF
DNA: TGTGCCAGTGCGACCGAGGCATACAATGAGCAGTTCTTC
J: TRBJ2-1
V: TRBV19
D: .
size: .

CDR3: CASKGATSTDTQYF
DNA: TGTGCCAGTAAGGGAGCGACTAGCACAGATACGCAGTATTTT
J: TRBJ2-3
V: TRBV19
D: .
size: many

CDR3: CSAADKRLYEQYF
DNA: TGCAGTGCCGCGGACAAGAGACTGTACGAGCAGTACTTC
J: TRBJ2-7
V: TRBV20-1
D: .
size: .

CDR3: CASSPSGGAGGNTEAFF
DNA: TGCGCCAGCAGCCCTTCAGGGGGGGCAGGGGGGAACACTGAAGCTTTCTTT
J: TRBJ1-1
V: TRBV5-1
D: TRBD1
size: many

CDR3: CISNHQGDSGEQYF
DNA: TGCATTTCTAACCACCAGGGGGACTCGGGCGAGCAGTACTTC
J: TRBJ2-7
V: TRBV20-1
D: .
size: .

CDR3: CASCSSDFNIQYF
DNA: TGTGCCAGTTGCTCTTCGGACTTTAACATTCAGTACTTC
J: TRBJ2-4
V: TRBV18
D: .
size: many

CDR3: CSASPPGTGDTQYF
DNA: TGCAGTGCTAGTCCCCCGGGGACGGGAGATACGCAGTATTTT
J: TRBJ2-3
V: TRBV20-1
D: .
size: many

CDR3: CASRILGFSSTDTQYF
DNA: TGTGCCAGCAGGATACTGGGGTTCTCTAGCACAGATACGCAGTATTTT
J: TRBJ2-3
V: TRBV27
D: .
size: many

CDR3: CASSSGQGAYTQYF
DNA: TGTGCCAGCAGCTCTGGACAGGGGGCATATACGCAGTATTTT
J: TRBJ2-3
V: TRBV7-9
D: TRBD1
size: few

CDR3: CASRGGPNTDTQYF
DNA: TGTGCCAGCAGGGGGGGTCCTAACACAGATACGCAGTATTTT
J: TRBJ2-3
V: TRBV6-1
D: .
size: .

CDR3: CASINYIQGDAYEQYF
DNA: TGTGCCAGCATCAATTACATACAGGGGGACGCCTACGAGCAGTACTTC
J: TRBJ2-7
V: TRBV7-6
D: TRBD1
size: .

CDR3: CASAQSSYNEQFF
DNA: TGCGCCAGTGCACAAAGCTCCTACAATGAGCAGTTCTTC
J: TRBJ2-1
V: TRBV10-2
D: .
size: many

CDR3: CASSQVAGLSYEQYF
DNA: TGCGCCAGCAGCCAAGTGGCGGGCCTCTCCTACGAGCAGTACTTC
J: TRBJ2-7
V: TRBV4-3
D: .
size: medium-sized

CDR3: CASSWDSLNTEAFF
DNA: TGCGCCAGCAGTTGGGACAGCCTGAACACTGAAGCTTTCTTT
J: TRBJ1-1
V: TRBV5-1
D: TRBD1
size: .

CDR3: CASSLPPRANTEAFF
DNA: TGTGCCAGCAGCTTACCCCCCAGGGCCAACACTGAAGCTTTCTTT
J: TRBJ1-1
V: TRBV7-2
D: .
size: once

CDR3: CASSHNLGVDTQYF
DNA: TGTGCCAGCAGCCATAATCTGGGAGTGGATACGCAGTATTTT
J: TRBJ2-3
V: TRBV4-2
D: .
size: few

CDR3: CAIRGGFGNEQFF
DNA: TGTGCCATTAGGGGGGGTTTCGGGAATGAGCAGTTCTTC
J: TRBJ2-1
V: TRBV10-3
D: .
size: many

CDR3: CSARARDRGHYGYTF
DNA: TGCAGTGCTAGAGCGAGGGACAGGGGACACTATGGCTACACCTTC
J: TRBJ1-2
V: TRBV20-1
D: TRBD1
size: many

CDR3: CASSSQRTLGAMTQYF
DNA: TGTGCCAGCAGTTCACAAAGGACCCTCGGGGCAATGACCCAGTACTTC
J: TRBJ2-5
V: TRBV6-1
D: .
size: .

CDR3: CASSDEGSGMLNIQYF
DNA: TGTGCCAGCAGTGATGAAGGAAGCGGGATGTTAAACATTCAGTACTTC
J: TRBJ2-4
V: TRBV6-1
D: TRBD2
size: many

CDR3: CASSLKCETQYF
DNA: TGTGCCAGCAGCTTAAAATGCGAGACCCAGTACTTC
J: TRBJ2-5
V: TRBV5-6
D: .
size: .

CDR3: CASSYSSLAGEHNEQFF
DNA: TGTGCCAGCAGTTACTCGAGCCTAGCGGGAGAACACAATGAGCAGTTCTTC
J: TRBJ2-1
V: TRBV6-5
D: TRBD2
size: many

CDR3: CASSYSCGRGCYNEQFF
DNA: TGTGCCAGCAGTTACTCTTGTGGGCGGGGGTGCTACAATGAGCAGTTCTTC
J: TRBJ2-1
V: TRBV6-6
D: TRBD2
size: few

CDR3: CPSSRPTGLGYGQYF
DNA: TGTCCCAGCAGCCGACCCACAGGGTTGGGATACGGGCAGTACTTC
J: TRBJ2-7
V: TRBV27
D: .
size: .

CDR3: CASSGGAGANFLTF
DNA: TGTGCCAGCAGTGGGGGTGCCGGGGCCAACTTCCTTACTTTC
J: TRBJ2-6
V: TRBV6-4
D: .
size: .

CDR3: CASSFGTSGSSYNEQFF
DNA: TGTGCCAGTAGTTTTGGGACTAGCGGGAGTTCCTACAATGAGCAGTTCTTC
J: TRBJ2-1
V: TRBV19
D: TRBD2
size: many

CDR3: CASSQDRGAGANVLTF
DNA: TGCGCCAGCAGCCAAGATCGGGGCGCTGGGGCCAACGTCCTGACTTTC
J: TRBJ2-6
V: TRBV4-3
D: .
size: medium-sized

CDR3: CASSQDSGGGEPQHF
DNA: TGTGCCAGCAGCCAAGATTCAGGGGGTGGTGAGCCCCAGCATTTT
J: TRBJ1-5
V: TRBV4-2
D: TRBD1
size: many

CDR3: CASSQTTSSAYEQYF
DNA: TGCGCCAGCAGCCAGACTACTAGTTCCGCCTACGAGCAGTACTTC
J: TRBJ2-7
V: TRBV4-1
D: .
size: many

CDR3: CASRPVHRDGGNEQFF
DNA: TGTGCCAGCAGACCCGTTCACCGGGACGGAGGTAATGAGCAGTTCTTC
J: TRBJ2-1
V: TRBV6-2/TRBV6-3
D: .
size: many

CDR3: CASSDYPAGGADTQYF
DNA: TGTGCCAGCAGTGACTACCCAGCGGGAGGTGCTGATACGCAGTATTTT
J: TRBJ2-3
V: TRBV6-4
D: TRBD2
size: few

CDR3: CASSEGTQHRNEQFF
DNA: TGTGCCAGCAGTGAAGGGACTCAGCACCGCAATGAGCAGTTCTTC
J: TRBJ2-1
V: TRBV6-1
D: .
size: few

CDR3: CASSVSWQGNGEQYF
DNA: TGTGCCAGCAGCGTGTCATGGCAGGGAAATGGCGAGCAGTACTTC
J: TRBJ2-7
V: TRBV9
D: .
size: .

CDR3: CSASFRDPNSPLHF
DNA: TGCAGTGCTAGTTTCCGGGACCCCAATTCACCCCTCCACTTT
J: TRBJ1-6
V: TRBV20-1
D: .
size: many

CDR3: CASSLSLASTGELFF
DNA: TGTGCCAGCAGTTTAAGCCTAGCGAGCACCGGGGAGCTGTTTTTT
J: TRBJ2-2
V: TRBV28
D: .
size: medium-sized

CDR3: CSVVVTSRSYEQYF
DNA: TGCAGCGTTGTGGTGACTTCTCGCTCCTACGAGCAGTACTTC
J: TRBJ2-7
V: TRBV29-1
D: .
size: many

CDR3: CASSYLQVGHEPYF
DNA: TGTGCCAGCAGTTATTTACAGGTGGGCCACGAGCCGTACTTC
J: TRBJ2-7
V: TRBV27
D: .
size: .

CDR3: CSARDPALSGVGYTF
DNA: TGCAGTGCTAGAGATCCCGCACTCTCGGGGGTTGGCTACACCTTC
J: TRBJ1-2
V: TRBV20-1
D: .
size: few

CDR3: CSSTTSGRSDTQYF
DNA: TGCTCCAGTACGACTAGCGGGAGGTCGGATACGCAGTATTTT
J: TRBJ2-3
V: TRBV5-1
D: TRBD2
size: few

CDR3: CSGTQFGLAGKHSYEQYF
DNA: TGCAGTGGGACACAATTCGGACTAGCGGGAAAACATTCCTACGAGCAGTACTTC
J: TRBJ2-7
V: TRBV20-1
D: TRBD2
size: medium-sized

CDR3: CASGSGGAETQYF
DNA: TGTGCCAGCGGGTCAGGGGGTGCGGAGACCCAGTACTTC
J: TRBJ2-5
V: TRBV6-1
D: TRBD1
size: medium-sized

CDR3: CASSSVESYNEQFF
DNA: TGCGCCAGCAGCTCGGTGGAGTCCTACAATGAGCAGTTCTTC
J: TRBJ2-1
V: TRBV5-1
D: .
size: .

CDR3: CASSLVPQYTHYF
DNA: TGTGCCAGCAGCTTAGTCCCCCAATATACGCATTATTTT
J: TRBJ2-3
V: TRBV13
D: .
size: .

CDR3: CASSSSGDQTQYF
DNA: TGTGCCAGCAGCTCCAGCGGGGATCAGACCCAGTACTTC
J: TRBJ2-5
V: TRBV7-3
D: TRBD2
size: .

CDR3: CATSDARPGGTHYNEQFF
DNA: TGTGCCACCAGTGATGCCCGACCAGGGGGCACCCACTACAATGAGCAGTTCTTC
J: TRBJ2-1
V: TRBV24-1
D: TRBD1
size: many

CDR3: CATITGTAQSYEQYF
DNA: TGTGCCACCATAACCGGGACAGCCCAGTCCTACGAGCAGTACTTC
J: TRBJ2-7
V: TRBV10-3
D: TRBD1
size: many

CDR3: CSAEPLGEHGRLEHEQYF
DNA: TGCAGTGCTGAACCCCTAGGAGAGCACGGTAGACTAGAGCACGAGCAGTACTTC
J: TRBJ2-7
V: TRBV20-1
D: .
size: .

CDR3: CASSSAGWQPQHF
DNA: TGTGCCAGCAGTTCGGCAGGCTGGCAGCCCCAGCATTTT
J: TRBJ1-5
V: TRBV6-1
D: .
size: few

CDR3: CASSEEGGASYEQYF
DNA: TGTGCCAGCAGTGAAGAAGGGGGCGCCTCCTACGAGCAGTACTTC
J: TRBJ2-7
V: TRBV6-1
D: TRBD1
size: medium-sized

CDR3: CASSIQGNGELFF
DNA: TGTGCCAGTAGTATCCAGGGGAACGGGGAGCTGTTTTTT
J: TRBJ2-2
V: TRBV19
D: .
size: many

CDR3: CARSYSAGGQPQHF
DNA: TGTGCCCGCAGTTACTCGGCAGGTGGACAGCCCCAGCATTTT
J: TRBJ1-5
V: TRBV6-6
D: .
size: many

CDR3: CSASRREGAEQYF
DNA: TGCAGTGCTAGCAGGCGGGAGGGTGCCGAGCAGTACTTC
J: TRBJ2-7
V: TRBV20-1
D: TRBD2
size: .

CDR3: CASTPSDQGVRYTF
DNA: TGTGCCAGCACCCCCAGCGACCAGGGTGTTCGCTACACCTTC
J: TRBJ1-2
V: TRBV7-8
D: .
size: many